The rows below give T cell receptor beta chains drawn from one sample of a study of OX40 agonist ivuxolimab in advanced cancers. The table came from immunoSEQ multiplex PCR; TCRdb's copy has only in-frame clones and leaves some out. This table has over 70,000 clones, approximately 91% appearing once. Specimen: CD4+ or CD8+ T cells sorted from blood, collected in a trial of the OX40 agonist ivuxolimab. The receptors come from an adult with an advanced solid tumor such as melanoma, head and neck, liver or kidney cancer. Both conserved end residues are trimmed from each CDR3. D genes are given only for firm matches. Clone sizes are given selectively: once, few, many, or a class where the clone is expanded.

size	V	D	CDR3
once	TRBV6-5	NA	ASRGGTNTEAF
once	TRBV19	NA	ASSSNAWGRDTDTQY
NA	TRBV9	TRBD2	ASSVGGAGLTDTQY
NA	TRBV5-1	NA	ASSNRASSYEQY
NA	TRBV12-5	TRBD2	ASAPAVAGAGSGELF
NA	TRBV6-5	NA	ASSRHQGPHYGYT
few	TRBV7-9	NA	ASSLAGTGELF
NA	TRBV27	TRBD2	ASSWSGGALDTQY
NA	TRBV25-1	NA	ASSAAGMETQY
NA	TRBV7-9	TRBD1	ASSRPGQGHYGYT
NA	TRBV10-3	TRBD1	AISESDRGPGNTIY
NA	TRBV5-1	TRBD2	ASRPGGSSYNEQF
NA	TRBV5-1	TRBD2	ASTRLAGGQETQY
NA	TRBV29-1	NA	SVVQGFIQY
NA	TRBV5-1	TRBD1	ASSLGRDRGEQF
NA	TRBV5-8	NA	ASSLEPGVKTGELF
NA	TRBV5-1	TRBD1	ASRSGIRQGNSYEQY
NA	TRBV4-2	NA	ASSQDDHRPSSGNTIY
NA	TRBV2	TRBD2	ASGSGGPGRETQY
NA	TRBV7-2	NA	ASSLQGSANYGYT
NA	TRBV10-3	NA	AISEQPPNTEAF
once	TRBV6-5	NA	ASSYSSRAPYEQY
NA	TRBV27	NA	RGRDPQAYEKLF
NA	TRBV4-1	TRBD2	ASSQEGWSGLAQTGELF
NA	TRBV5-1	NA	ASSRLEAGQISGYT
NA	TRBV5-5	NA	ASNPEGGTYTDTQY